This entry is about one T cell receptor (beta chain). Its antigen has not been determined. The input lacks base qualities; no much larger clone sits a single base away. According to the germline V gene, CDR1 reads SGHRS and CDR2 reads YFSETQ. From the cysteine through the phenylalanine, the CDR3 covers 13 amino acids. Only the CDR3 DNA is retained, 39 bases long and in frame from the first base. The junction shows trimming of 4 bases on V and 3 bases on J, plus 10 bases between the germline ends. TCRbeta CDR3 regions were amplified from genomic DNA by means of the immunoSEQ Assay, a bias-controlled multiplex PCR. The study's own analysis went as follows. Nucleated cell counts per sample were estimated from amplification of reference gene primers within the assay. To quantify the absolute abundance of each unique TCRbeta CDR3 rearrangement, sequence reads were collapsed and filtered. For each sample, productive Simpson clonality was calculated as the square root of Simpson's diversity index over productive rearrangements. As stored in TCRdb, this immuneACCESS dataset retains in-frame rearrangements with V and J assigned. A fraction of the clones does not appear; measured against another copy, unresolved V genes explain less than half of the discrepancy, and the remainder lacks a known reason. D and trimming were read from the DNA, whereas the V and J calls and clone size are those reported in that table. The sample data list 250,000 to 350,000 clones, and about 90% of these were observed just once. The leading ten clones occupy 2.5% to 3.5% of the sample.

This entry is derived from a study of blood T cell repertoires in COVID-19 (dated by TCRdb to 2018 to 2021). For the wider study: Samples covering the acute and convalescent phases of COVID-19 were provided by collaborators in the United States, Italy and Spain. The repertoires were released in a freely available public database meant as a resource for research on the immune response to SARS-CoV-2. The samples were drawn from two sources: the first 160 participants of the ongoing ImmuneRACE study, and 950 to 1,500 subjects contributed by 6 global collaborators. Subjects who had been exposed to COVID-19, were actively infected with it, or had recovered from it provided the deeply sampled blood TCRbeta repertoires that made up the dataset. Where available, HLA class I and class II types were taken from metadata supplied by the sample provider and were not determined by assay-based typing. The prospective study material was composed of cDNA or gDNA derived from T cells, B-cell-depleted T cells, or PBMCs. Sample metadata almost always included a de-identified subject ID, COVID-19 status, age in years and sex. What the study reported, not specific to this receptor: How much clinical and demographic metadata was included differed by source and by participant, and the metadata was provided uncurated.

Participants in the prospective study were enrolled through a virtual design, were aged about 18 to 90 years, and lived in 24 United States geographic areas. In the prospective study, cohorts were assigned on the basis of participant-reported clinical history obtained from a screening survey and a study questionnaire. Exposed participants had been in contact, within 2 weeks of entering the study, with a person who had a PCR-confirmed or clinician-diagnosed case of COVID-19. In the prospective study, whole blood, serum and a nasopharyngeal or oropharyngeal swab were collected from each participant by mobile phlebotomists. Prospective study participants could optionally give additional blood draws and questionnaires over an approximately 2-month period. Blood samples from the prospective study were shipped frozen or at room temperature prior to DNA extraction.

The chain joins TRBV5-1 to TRBJ1-2, with no D gene named confidently. The sample consisted of PBMCs or T cells enriched from blood (not recorded which). This clonotype was sampled from a woman aged 45 to 65 who had been exposed to COVID-19. For the CDR3, the sequence is CASSQTRDYGYTF. The nucleotides read TGCGCCAGCAGCCAGACACGAGACTATGGCTACACCTTC.